Listed here are 8 T cell receptor beta chains from one sample, sequenced in a study of CD8+ T cells in alopecia areata. Documented treatment: oral pan-JAK inhibitor, 5-10 mg twice daily. The sequencing template was cDNA reverse transcribed from extracted RNA. The table came from immunoSEQ multiplex PCR; TCRdb's copy has only in-frame clones and leaves some out. The table lists 140,000 to 150,000 clones, 45% to 60% of them singletons. The sample was CD8+ T cells sorted from blood, taken at week 4, from a patient treated with tofacitinib. The receptors here all came from a human donor with alopecia areata.

The genes are TRBV10-3 and TRBJ1-2, with 7 bases lining up with TRBD1. V shed 0 bases and J 7 bases; nucleotides not matched to a gene: 2. The CDR3 consists of 13 residues. CDR1 and CDR2 from the germline V gene are ENHRY and SYGVKD. CDR3 residues: CAISESTGIGYTF. For the CDR3, the DNA is TGTGCCATCAGTGAGTCGACAGGGATTGGCTACACCTTC.

The gene calls are TRBV5-6 and TRBJ2-3; 8 bases map to TRBD2. The CDR3 covers 14 residues. Trimming cost V 0 bases and J 3 bases; bases outside gene matches: 0. Germline CDR1 SGHDT, CDR2 YYEEEE. The CDR3 reads CASSLGLATDTQYF. CDR3 nucleotides: TGTGCCAGCAGCTTGGGACTAGCGACAGATACGCAGTATTTT.

The chain has TRBV7-8 and TRBJ2-3, with D unresolved. Looked up from germline, CDR1 is SGHVS and CDR2 is FQNEAQ. This CDR3 region has 12 residues. V dropped 8 bases and J dropped 4 bases, with 10 bases sitting between them. The CDR3 loop is CASPRGADTQYF. The CDR3 nucleotides are TGTGCCAGCCCCCGTGGGGCAGATACGCAGTATTTT. Full variable domain (outside the CDR3, taken from reference TRBV7-8 and TRBJ2-3): GAGVSQSPRYKVAKRGQDVALRCDPISGHVSLFWYQQALGQGPEFLTYFQNEAQLDKSGLPSDRFFAERPEGSVSTLKIQRTQQEDSAVYLCASPRGADTQYFGPGTRLTVL.

V usage is TRBV9 and J usage is TRBJ2-5; D might be TRBD2 (6 bases). Trimming pared 0 bases from V and 5 bases from J, leaving 8 bases between. The CDR3 is made up of 13 amino acids. Germline V gene data show CDR1 as SGDLS and CDR2 as YYNGEE. CDR3 nucleotide sequence: TGTGCCAGCAGCGTAGATCGGGAGGAGACCCAGTACTTC. Translation: CASSVDREETQYF.

The genes are TRBV7-9 and TRBJ2-2; D not certain. The CDR3 consists of 12 residues. Germline CDR1 reads SEHNR; CDR2 reads FQNEAQ (reference sequence). The V end was cut by 2 bases, the J end by 6 bases, with 4 bases between. The CDR3 protein is CASSLLSGELFF. As DNA, the CDR3 is TGTGCCAGCAGCTTACTTTCCGGGGAGCTGTTTTTT.

The genes are TRBV5-5 and TRBJ2-1; D remains ambiguous. Germline V CDR1 and CDR2: SGHKS, YYEKEE (reference sequence). The CDR3 sequence is 12 residues long. The V end lost 4 bases, the J end lost 8 bases, and 10 bases lay between the germline ends. CDR3 nucleotide sequence: TGTGCCAGCAGCCAGAGGAAGGATGAGCAGTTCTTC. Its protein product is CASSQRKDEQFF.

In the case of this clone: Since a much larger clone is just one base distant, this may be a read error. The chain has TRBV10-3 and TRBJ2-3, with TRBD2 matching over 16 bases. This CDR3 spans 15 amino acids. Per the germline V gene, CDR1 is ENHRY and CDR2 is SYGVKD. The CDR3 region has the DNA TGTGCCAGCAGTGGGACTAGCGGGGGGGCAGATACGCAGTATTTT. It yields the protein CASSGTSGGADTQYF.

This clone was seen only a few times. The chain employs TRBV13 and TRBJ1-2; D is unclear. The germline CDR1 and CDR2 sequences are PRHDT and FYEKMQ (reference sequence). Trimming shortened V by 0 bases and J by 6 bases, and 8 bases separated the two germline ends. The CDR3 length is 13 residues. CDR3 amino acids: CASSLGGVDGYTF. The CDR3 DNA reads as TGTGCCAGCAGCTTAGGGGGAGTGGATGGCTACACCTTC.